The present entry profiles one TCR beta chain with its context. Its antigen is unknown. Base-call qualities are not available, and no considerably larger clone is one nucleotide away. Via the germline V gene, CDR1 is SQVTM and CDR2 ANQGSEA. The germline V end is reduced by 3 bases and the J end by 8 bases; junction bases left unmatched: 9. The CDR3 has 16 amino acids, counting the end cysteine and phenylalanine. Only the CDR3 DNA is retained, 48 bases long and in frame from the first base. This record comes from a study of shared clonotypes between healthy human individuals (dated by TCRdb to between 2020 and 2021). Background for the entire study: A couple of women and a few men aged 18 to 49 years were included in the cohort. Per donor, three plates each were used for CD4 naive and CD4 memory, two for CD8 naive, and one for CD8 memory. The study deeply sequenced blood TCR repertoires of about five healthy adults to estimate repertoire size and the extent of clonotype sharing between individuals. To increase sequencing depth and limit assay-specific biases, TCR repertoire library preparation and sequencing were carried out by different laboratories using diverse techniques. Each donor's leukapheresis produced roughly between about 0.9 and 9.5 billion PBMCs. Overall results and qualifications from the work: Compared with non-shared clonotypes, the clonotypes found in all four sorted-subset donors had higher generation probabilities. Pairwise subsampling indicated that sequencing depth was expected to affect the degree of clonotype sharing among donors. Only blood was sampled, and tissue TCR repertoires likely differ from those in blood. The genetic and exposure-history diversity represented was limited by the small number of donors. Naive subsets generally had larger estimated clonotype richness than memory subsets did. Rarefaction of sorted-subset datasets indicated incomplete sequencing despite the large sequencing depth. Sharing across a few donors was observed for approximately 5% of naive CD4, less than 4% of naive CD8, over 2% of memory CD4, and about 0.39% of memory CD8 clonotypes.

Using the deep immunoSEQ assay, multiplex PCR amplified TCR CDR3 regions from genomic DNA. Extracted genomic DNA from each cell subset was distributed evenly across all wells of several immunoSEQ 96-well plates, and each plate was treated as a replicate. For sorted subsets, each replicate PCR was loaded with around 220 ng genomic DNA, equivalent to 30,000 to 35,000 T cell genomes. The purified libraries were quantified using a Qubit 3.0 fluorometer, sized with a Bioanalyzer 2100, and then quantified again using the KAPA Library Quantification kit. Each immunoSEQ 96-well plate was sequenced on its own single-read 150-cycle Illumina NextSeq 550 flow cell. The paper's data handling went like this. Because the immunoSEQ output held only junctional sequences and lacked quality scores, the filtering could not match the filtering applied to full-length reads. Sequences were annotated with PyIR, a Python wrapper for IgBLAST v1.9, and V/J genes and CDR3 were assigned using IMGT germline references. Reads were filtered out if the reads had weak V/J assignments (E-value above 1e-6), no CDR3, stop codons, out-of-frame junctions, or ambiguous translated residues. V3J clonotypes were defined as sequences sharing the same inferred V gene, J gene, and CDR3 amino acid sequence. To compute the percentage overlap between repertoires, the number of shared unique clonotypes was divided by the size of the smaller repertoire. Repertoire richness was assessed with RTK rarefaction, the Chao1 estimator, and Recon v2.1 estimates of unobserved clonotypes. OLGA was used to compute generation probabilities for all TCRbeta clonotypes that the gDNA method yielded from a handful of donors. The immuneACCESS repertoire file appears here via TCRdb, limited to in-frame rearrangements. These files lack a portion of the clones; in checked studies, under half of the deficit traces to unresolved V genes, and the cause of the others is not known. D and trimming were read from the DNA, whereas the V and J calls and clone size are those reported in that table. Present in this sample are hundreds of thousands of clones, around 92% of which were seen just once. Clones ranked in the top ten supply 24% of the sample.

CD8 naive samples consisted of CD45RO-negative cells that were positively selected for CCR7, yielding a CD45RA+CCR7+ population without TemRA cells. The donors were healthy, HIV-negative adults who had no recently reported acute infections or vaccinations. Only Caucasian adults living in Nashville, Tennessee, USA were represented among the donors. Blood was obtained by leukapheresis, after which PBMCs were separated by Ficoll-Histopaque density gradient centrifugation and cryopreserved in liquid nitrogen vapor phase. Analytical flow cytometry was used to check the purity and quantity of every magnetically sorted T cell population. Genomic DNA was isolated from each sorted fraction and quantified by UV absorbance on a Nanodrop 2000c.

The sequencing sample was made of naive CD8+ T cells sorted from blood. According to the study, the label for this sample's cell subset or site signals: CD45RA+CCR7+. This chain joins TRBV29-1 to TRBJ2-1, with TRBD2 identical over 14 junction bases. The source of this sequence is a young man in good health. The CDR3 loop reads CSVDRGTSGGQDEQFF. The nucleotides are TGCAGCGTTGATAGGGGGACTAGCGGGGGTCAGGATGAGCAGTTCTTC.